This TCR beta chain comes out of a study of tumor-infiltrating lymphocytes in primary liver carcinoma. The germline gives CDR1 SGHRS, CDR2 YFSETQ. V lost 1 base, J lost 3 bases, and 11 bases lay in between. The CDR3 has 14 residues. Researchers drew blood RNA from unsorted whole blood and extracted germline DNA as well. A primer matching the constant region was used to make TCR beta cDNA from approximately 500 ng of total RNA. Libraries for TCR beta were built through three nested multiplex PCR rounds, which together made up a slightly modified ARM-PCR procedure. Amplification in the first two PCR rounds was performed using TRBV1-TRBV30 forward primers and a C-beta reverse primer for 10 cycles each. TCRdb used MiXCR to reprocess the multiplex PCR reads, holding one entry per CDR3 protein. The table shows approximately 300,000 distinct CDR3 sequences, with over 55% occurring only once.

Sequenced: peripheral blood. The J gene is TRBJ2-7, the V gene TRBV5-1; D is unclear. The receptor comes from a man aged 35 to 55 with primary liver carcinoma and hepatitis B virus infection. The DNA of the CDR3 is TGCGCCAGCAGCTTGACTTCACTAAACTACGAGCAGTACTTC. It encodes CASSLTSLNYEQYF.